The 5 T cell receptor beta chains below all came from one sample that was sequenced in a study of cytomegalovirus exposure and HLA in healthy donors. 13 Jbeta primers and 60 Vbeta primers were used for the PCR. Measured with immunoSEQ multiplex PCR; TCRdb has only the in-frame clones, and not every one. The table has approximately 95,000 clones, about 80% seen once. Sequenced sample: PBMCs. The receptors derive from a man aged 18 to 30 in good health and CMV-seropositive.

V and J are TRBV2 and TRBJ1-2, with unresolved D. This CDR3 spans 14 amino acids. Per germline, CDR1 SNHLY and CDR2 FYNNEI. V lost 3 bases and J 8 bases, leaving 16 bases between the germline ends. The CDR3 nucleotides read TGTGCCAGCAGTGATTGGGCACCCGCGGGGGGCTACACCTTC. This codes for CASSDWAPAGGYTF. Looking up the rest from reference TRBV2 and TRBJ1-2 gives the full variable domain: EPEVTQTPSHQVTQMGQEVILRCVPISNHLYFYWYRQILGQKVEFLVSFYNNEISEKSEIFDDQFSVERPDGSNFTLKIRSTKLEDSAMYFCASSDWAPAGGYTFGSGTRLTVV.

The gene calls are TRBV7-9 and TRBJ1-4, with D perhaps matching TRBD1 (5 bases). CDR3 length equals 15 residues. Per germline, CDR1 SEHNR and CDR2 FQNEAQ (reference sequence). Trimming took 5 bases from V and 0 from J, leaving 10 bases between them. CDR3 protein: CASSKGDATNEKLFF. The CDR3 DNA reads as TGTGCCAGCAGCAAAGGGGATGCAACTAATGAAAAACTGTTTTTT. The full variable domain, in which reference TRBV7-9 and TRBJ1-4 provide the parts outside the CDR3, is DTGVSQNPRHKITKRGQNVTFRCDPISEHNRLYWYRQTLGQGPEFLTYFQNEAQLEKSRLLSDRFSAERPKGSFSTLEIQRTEQGDSAMYLCASSKGDATNEKLFFGSGTQLSVL.

A single count supports this clone. The chain combines TRBV7-6 with TRBJ2-7; the match to TRBD2 covers 8 bases. This CDR3 comprises 13 residues. Germline assignment: CDR1 SGHVS and CDR2 FNYEAQ. J gave up 3 bases and V 8 bases, and 6 bases lay outside the gene matches. The CDR3: CASRLAGGYEQYF. The DNA of the CDR3 is TGTGCCAGCCGCCTGGCGGGGGGCTACGAGCAGTACTTC. Filled out from reference TRBV7-6 and TRBJ2-7, the complete variable domain reads GAGVSQSPRYKVTKRGQDVALRCDPISGHVSLYWYRQALGQGPEFLTYFNYEAQQDKSGLPNDRFSAERPEGSISTLTIQRTEQRDSAMYRCASRLAGGYEQYFGPGTRLTVT.

The rearrangement uses TRBV9 and TRBJ2-7, with D possibly TRBD2 on 5 matching bases. The CDR3 length is 14 residues. CDR1 and CDR2 from the germline V gene are SGDLS and YYNGEE. Trimming took 4 bases from V and 0 from J, leaving 11 bases between them. DNA for the CDR3: TGTGCCAGCAGCAAACTAGTTGGCTCCTACGAGCAGTACTTC. The encoded protein is CASSKLVGSYEQYF.

This sequence joins TRBV30 and TRBJ2-2, with D possibly TRBD2 on 5 matching bases. CDR3 length: 16 residues. Germline lookup yields CDR1 GTSNPN and CDR2 SVGIG (reference sequence). The ends were cut back, 5 bases at V and 7 bases at J, with 23 bases in the middle. Written as DNA, the CDR3 is TGTGCCTGGGACCCCGCGGGCACGTCCAGAAGCGGGGAGCTGTTTTTT. This translates into CAWDPAGTSRSGELFF.